This is a list of T cell receptor beta chains from one sample in a study of Graves' ophthalmopathy and Graves' hyperthyroidism. Each CDR3 protein gets one entry after TCRdb re-called the multiplex PCR reads with MiXCR. The top ten hold 2.5% to 3.5% of the sample, which has about 400,000 distinct CDR3 sequences, around 21% seen once. Material: peripheral blood. These TCRs come from a woman under 30 with stable Graves' hyperthyroidism. CDR3s include the opening cysteine and the closing phenylalanine or tryptophan. D genes are given only for firm matches. Clone size is not always given. Where it is, it says once, few, many or a class for expanded clones.

length: 14
V: TRBV6-2/TRBV6-3
size: many
D: TRBD1
J: TRBJ1-1
DNA: TGTGCCAGCAACCGAGGACAGGCGAACACTGAAGCTTTCTTT
CDR3: CASNRGQANTEAFF

length: 17
V: TRBV7-3
size: many
D: TRBD2
J: TRBJ2-2
DNA: TGTGCCAGCAGCCCGTCTTCTAGCGGGGGAACCACCGGGGAGCTGTTTTTT
CDR3: CASSPSSSGGTTGELFF

length: 13
V: TRBV10-3
size: many
D: .
J: TRBJ2-7
DNA: TGTGCCATCAGTCCTGGACGGTTCTACGAGCAGTACTTC
CDR3: CAISPGRFYEQYF

length: 14
V: TRBV10-3
size: many
D: .
J: TRBJ1-2
DNA: TGTGCCATCAGTGAGTCGTATTCTAACTATGGCTACACCTTC
CDR3: CAISESYSNYGYTF

length: 16
V: TRBV3-1
size: many
D: TRBD1
J: TRBJ1-1
DNA: TGTGCCAGCAGCCATTCAGGACAGGGGGCGGGGGCTGAAGCTTTCTTT
CDR3: CASSHSGQGAGAEAFF

length: 14
V: TRBV18
size: .
D: .
J: TRBJ2-6
DNA: TGTGCCAGCTCACCAGGGGGTGGGGCCAACGTCCTGACTTTC
CDR3: CASSPGGGANVLTF

length: 11
V: TRBV24-1
size: many
D: .
J: TRBJ1-2
DNA: TGTGCCACCAGTGACGGCGATGGCTACACCTTC
CDR3: CATSDGDGYTF

length: 15
V: TRBV19
size: many
D: .
J: TRBJ1-1
DNA: TGTGCCAGTAGTGTCCAGGGCCACCTGAACACTGAAGCTTTCTTT
CDR3: CASSVQGHLNTEAFF

length: 16
V: TRBV12-3/TRBV12-4
size: .
D: .
J: TRBJ1-5
DNA: TGTGCCAGCAGCCCCCCCGGGCCCGATGCCAATCAGCCCCAGCATTTT
CDR3: CASSPPGPDANQPQHF

length: 14
V: TRBV7-2
size: many
D: .
J: TRBJ2-7
DNA: TGTGCCAGCAGCGATAAGAAGAGCTCCTACGAGCAGTACTTC
CDR3: CASSDKKSSYEQYF

length: 16
V: TRBV9
size: many
D: .
J: TRBJ2-2
DNA: TGTGCCAGCAGCGTAGCGGCGGGGACGAACACCGGGGAGCTGTTTTTT
CDR3: CASSVAAGTNTGELFF

length: 18
V: TRBV2
size: many
D: TRBD2
J: TRBJ2-5
DNA: TGTGCCAGCAGATCGGGGCGTCGACTAGCGGGATTTCGAGAGACCCAGTACTTC
CDR3: CASRSGRRLAGFRETQYF

length: 17
V: TRBV11-2
size: .
D: TRBD1
J: TRBJ2-7
DNA: TGTGCCAGCAGCTTCAGGACAGGCCGAATTAGCTCCTACGAGCAGTACTTC
CDR3: CASSFRTGRISSYEQYF

length: 12
V: TRBV6-5
size: many
D: TRBD1
J: TRBJ1-2
DNA: TGTGCCAGCAGGGCCCACAGGGGCGGCTACACCTTC
CDR3: CASRAHRGGYTF

length: 15
V: TRBV3-1
size: many
D: TRBD1
J: TRBJ1-2
DNA: TGTGCCAGCAGCCAGCGGGACAGTCCATTTTATGGCTACACCTTC
CDR3: CASSQRDSPFYGYTF

length: 14
V: TRBV12-3/TRBV12-4
size: .
D: .
J: TRBJ2-7
DNA: TGTGCCATCAGTGCCGGAGTTCCCTCCTACGAGCAGTACTTC
CDR3: CAISAGVPSYEQYF

length: 15
V: TRBV15
size: .
D: TRBD1
J: TRBJ1-2
DNA: TGTGCCACCAGCGGCCTGACAGGGAGTAACTATGGCTACACCTTC
CDR3: CATSGLTGSNYGYTF

length: 16
V: TRBV7-8
size: many
D: TRBD2
J: TRBJ2-5
DNA: TGTGCCAGCAGCTTGAGGACTAGCGGGAGCTTAGAGACCCAGTACTTC
CDR3: CASSLRTSGSLETQYF

length: 15
V: TRBV6-5
size: many
D: .
J: TRBJ2-7
DNA: TGTGCCAGCAGTCCCCCGGGCCGGCCCACCTACGAGCAGTACTTC
CDR3: CASSPPGRPTYEQYF

length: 15
V: TRBV9
size: once
D: .
J: TRBJ1-2
DNA: TGTGCCAGCAGCTCCAATCGGCAGCTTAACTATGGCTACACCTTC
CDR3: CASSSNRQLNYGYTF

length: 13
V: TRBV20-1
size: many
D: TRBD1
J: TRBJ1-2
DNA: TGCAGTGCTAGAACGACAGGGAGCTATGGCTACACCTTC
CDR3: CSARTTGSYGYTF

length: 14
V: TRBV6-1
size: many
D: .
J: TRBJ2-7
DNA: TGTGCCAGCAGTGCCGACAGGGAGGGGTACGAGCAGTACTTC
CDR3: CASSADREGYEQYF

length: 13
V: TRBV12-3/TRBV12-4
size: .
D: .
J: TRBJ1-1
DNA: TGTGCCAGCAGTTCCCAAACGCGCTCTGAAGCTTTCTTT
CDR3: CASSSQTRSEAFF

length: 15
V: TRBV7-2
size: many
D: TRBD2
J: TRBJ2-7
DNA: TGTGCCAGCAGCGCCGGGACTAGCGTCCCCTACGAGCAGTACTTC
CDR3: CASSAGTSVPYEQYF

length: 16
V: TRBV29-1
size: .
D: TRBD1
J: TRBJ1-1
DNA: TGCAGCGCCCGTACCGGGACAGGCAATCTTAACACTGAAGCTTTCTTT
CDR3: CSARTGTGNLNTEAFF

length: 17
V: TRBV12-3/TRBV12-4
size: .
D: TRBD2
J: TRBJ2-7
DNA: TGTGCCAGCAGCTCCCGGAAATCTAGCGGGAGCGGATACGAGCAGTACTTC
CDR3: CASSSRKSSGSGYEQYF

length: 17
V: TRBV27
size: many
D: .
J: TRBJ1-2
DNA: TGTGCCAGCAGTTTCGCCCCATCGTTGACAGTCAGTGATGGCTACACCTTC
CDR3: CASSFAPSLTVSDGYTF

length: 11
V: TRBV19
size: many
D: .
J: TRBJ1-5
DNA: TGTGCCAGTAGTAATCATATAACCCAGCATTTT
CDR3: CASSNHITQHF

length: 14
V: TRBV2
size: many
D: TRBD1
J: TRBJ1-5
DNA: TGTGCCAGCAGGGTCGACAGGGGGTTCCAGCCCCAGCATTTT
CDR3: CASRVDRGFQPQHF

length: 17
V: TRBV20-1
size: many
D: TRBD2
J: TRBJ2-7
DNA: TGCAGTGCTACCCTCGCGAGCGGGAGTACTTTCGGCGGGGAGCAGTACTTC
CDR3: CSATLASGSTFGGEQYF

length: 15
V: TRBV29-1
size: many
D: TRBD1
J: TRBJ1-1
DNA: TGCAGCGTTGGGGGGGAGGGACAGAAGAGGACTGAAGCTTTCTTT
CDR3: CSVGGEGQKRTEAFF